This TCR beta chain was captured by sequencing in a study of T cell changes during pregnancy in multiple sclerosis. Method: immunoSEQ multiplex PCR; TCRdb's copy keeps in-frame clones and lacks some. The data show about 70,000 clones, approximately 92% seen once. Germline-derived CDR1 and CDR2 are SGHVS and FQNEAQ. CDR3 length: 14 amino acids. The V end was cut by 8 bases, the J end by 8 bases, with 19 bases between. The V call is TRBV7-8, the J call TRBJ2-1; the D gene is possibly TRBD2 (5 bases). This TCR came from a female donor in good health, enrolled as a control in a pregnancy study. The input for sequencing was CD8+ T cells from peripheral blood mononuclear cells, taken in the third trimester of pregnancy. The CDR3 region is CASAPWTGQDEQFF. The CDR3 DNA is TGTGCCAGCGCGCCATGGACTGGCCAGGATGAGCAGTTCTTC. The complete variable domain, with remaining parts taken from reference TRBV7-8 and TRBJ2-1, reads GAGVSQSPRYKVAKRGQDVALRCDPISGHVSLFWYQQALGQGPEFLTYFQNEAQLDKSGLPSDRFFAERPEGSVSTLKIQRTQQEDSAVYLCASAPWTGQDEQFFGPGTRLTVL.